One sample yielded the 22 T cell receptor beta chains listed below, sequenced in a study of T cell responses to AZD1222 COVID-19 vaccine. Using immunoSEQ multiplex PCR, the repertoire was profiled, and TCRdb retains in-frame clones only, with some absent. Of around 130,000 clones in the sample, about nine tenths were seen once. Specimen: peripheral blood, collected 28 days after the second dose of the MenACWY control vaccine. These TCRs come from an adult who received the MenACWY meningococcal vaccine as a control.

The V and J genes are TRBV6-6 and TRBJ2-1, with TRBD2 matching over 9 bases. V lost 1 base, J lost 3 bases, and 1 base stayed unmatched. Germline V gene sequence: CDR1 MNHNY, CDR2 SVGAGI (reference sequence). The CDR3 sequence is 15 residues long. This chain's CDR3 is CASSYWTSDYNEQFF. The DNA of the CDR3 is TGTGCCAGCAGTTACTGGACTAGCGACTACAATGAGCAGTTCTTC.

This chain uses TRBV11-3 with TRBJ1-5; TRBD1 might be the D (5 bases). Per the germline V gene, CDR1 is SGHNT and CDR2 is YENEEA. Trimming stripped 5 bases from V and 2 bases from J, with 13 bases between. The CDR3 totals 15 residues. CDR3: CASSLWEGGNQPQHF. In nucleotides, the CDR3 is TGTGCCAGCAGCCTGTGGGAAGGGGGCAATCAGCCCCAGCATTTT. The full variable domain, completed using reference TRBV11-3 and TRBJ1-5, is EAGVVQSPRYKIIEKKQPVAFWCNPISGHNTLYWYLQNLGQGPELLIRYENEEAVDDSQLPKDRFSAERLKGVDSTLKIQPAELGDSAVYLCASSLWEGGNQPQHFGDGTRLSIL.

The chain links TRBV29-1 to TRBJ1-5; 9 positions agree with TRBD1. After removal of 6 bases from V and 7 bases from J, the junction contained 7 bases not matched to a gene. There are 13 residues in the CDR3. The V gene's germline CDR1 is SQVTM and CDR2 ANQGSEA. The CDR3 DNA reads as TGCAGCGTGAGGGACAGGGCAGGACAGCCCCAGCATTTT. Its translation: CSVRDRAGQPQHF.

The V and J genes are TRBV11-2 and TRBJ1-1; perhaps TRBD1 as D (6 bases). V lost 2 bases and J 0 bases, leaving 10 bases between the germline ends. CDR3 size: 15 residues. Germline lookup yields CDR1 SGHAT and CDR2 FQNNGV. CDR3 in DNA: TGTGCCAGCAGCTTATACCGACAGGTGAACACTGAAGCTTTCTTT. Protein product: CASSLYRQVNTEAFF.

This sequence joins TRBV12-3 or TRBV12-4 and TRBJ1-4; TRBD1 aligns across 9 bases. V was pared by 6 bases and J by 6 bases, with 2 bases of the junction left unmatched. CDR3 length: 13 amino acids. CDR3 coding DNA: TGTGCCAGCAGACAGGGGGCGTATGAAAAACTGTTTTTT. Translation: CASRQGAYEKLFF.

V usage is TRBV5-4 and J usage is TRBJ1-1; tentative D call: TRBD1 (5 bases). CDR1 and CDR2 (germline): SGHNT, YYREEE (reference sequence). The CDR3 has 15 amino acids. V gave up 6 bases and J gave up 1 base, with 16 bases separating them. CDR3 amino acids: CASTPSGVRNTEAFF. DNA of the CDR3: TGTGCCAGCACCCCGTCGGGGGTGAGGAACACTGAAGCTTTCTTT.

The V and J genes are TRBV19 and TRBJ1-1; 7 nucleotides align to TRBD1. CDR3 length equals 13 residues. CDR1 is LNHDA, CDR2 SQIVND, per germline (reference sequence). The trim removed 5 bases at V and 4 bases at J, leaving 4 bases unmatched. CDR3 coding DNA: TGTGCCAGTAGTCCACAGGGGATCACTGAAGCTTTCTTT. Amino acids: CASSPQGITEAFF.

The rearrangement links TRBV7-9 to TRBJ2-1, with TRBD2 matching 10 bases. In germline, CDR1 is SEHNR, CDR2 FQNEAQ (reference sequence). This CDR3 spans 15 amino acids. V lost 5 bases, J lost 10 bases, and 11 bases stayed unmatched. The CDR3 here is CASSPRGAGGHEQFF. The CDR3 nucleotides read TGTGCCAGCAGCCCCCGTGGAGCGGGGGGGCACGAGCAGTTCTTC.

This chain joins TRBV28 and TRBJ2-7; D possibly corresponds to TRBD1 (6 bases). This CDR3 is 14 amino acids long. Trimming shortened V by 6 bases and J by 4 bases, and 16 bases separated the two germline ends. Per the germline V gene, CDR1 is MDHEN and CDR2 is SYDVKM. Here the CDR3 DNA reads TGTGCCAGCAGCCGCCGACAGGAGGAATACGAGCAGTACTTC. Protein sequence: CASSRRQEEYEQYF.

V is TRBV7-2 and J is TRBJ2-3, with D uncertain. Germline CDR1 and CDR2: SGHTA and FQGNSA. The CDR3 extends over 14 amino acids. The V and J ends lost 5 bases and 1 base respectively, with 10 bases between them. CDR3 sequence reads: CASSRSWGTDTQYF. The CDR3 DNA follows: TGTGCCAGCAGCCGTAGCTGGGGCACAGATACGCAGTATTTT.

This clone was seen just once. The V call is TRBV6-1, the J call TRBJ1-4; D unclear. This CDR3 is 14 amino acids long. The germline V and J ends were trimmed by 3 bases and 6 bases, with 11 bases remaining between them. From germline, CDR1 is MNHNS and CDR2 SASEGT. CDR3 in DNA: TGTGCCAGCAGTGATTTGCTCGGATATGAAAAACTGTTTTTT. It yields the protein CASSDLLGYEKLFF.

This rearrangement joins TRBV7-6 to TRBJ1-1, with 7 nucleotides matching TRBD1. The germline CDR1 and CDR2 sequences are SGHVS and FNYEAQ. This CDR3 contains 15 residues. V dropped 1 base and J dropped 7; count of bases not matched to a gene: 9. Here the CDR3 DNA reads TGTGCCAGCAGCTTAGAACAGGGGCTGCTCCTTGAAGCTTTCTTT. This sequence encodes CASSLEQGLLLEAFF. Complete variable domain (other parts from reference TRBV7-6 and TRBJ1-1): GAGVSQSPRYKVTKRGQDVALRCDPISGHVSLYWYRQALGQGPEFLTYFNYEAQQDKSGLPNDRFSAERPEGSISTLTIQRTEQRDSAMYRCASSLEQGLLLEAFFGQGTRLTVV.

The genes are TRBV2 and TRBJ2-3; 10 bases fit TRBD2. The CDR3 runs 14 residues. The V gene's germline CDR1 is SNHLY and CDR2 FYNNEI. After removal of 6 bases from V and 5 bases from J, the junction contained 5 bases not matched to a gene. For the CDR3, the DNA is TGTGCCAGCAGGCCCAGGACTAGCGGAGATACGCAGTATTTT. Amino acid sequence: CASRPRTSGDTQYF.

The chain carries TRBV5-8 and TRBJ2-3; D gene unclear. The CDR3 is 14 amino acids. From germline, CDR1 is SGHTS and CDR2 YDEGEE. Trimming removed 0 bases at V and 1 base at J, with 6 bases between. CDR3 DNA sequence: TGTGCCAGCAGCTTGGGGTGGGGCACAGATACGCAGTATTTT. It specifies CASSLGWGTDTQYF.

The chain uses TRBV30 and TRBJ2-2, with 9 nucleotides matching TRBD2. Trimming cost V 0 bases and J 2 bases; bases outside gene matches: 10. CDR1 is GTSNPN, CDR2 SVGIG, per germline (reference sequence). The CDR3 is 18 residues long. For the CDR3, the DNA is TGTGCCTGGAGTGTATTGGGGGGTAGCGGGAGAAACACCGGGGAGCTGTTTTTT. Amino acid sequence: CAWSVLGGSGRNTGELFF.

CDR3 protein: CASSQLYRNYEQYF. In DNA, the CDR3 is TGTGCCAGCAGCCAATTATACAGAAATTACGAGCAGTACTTC. The rearrangement links TRBV3-1 (or the pseudogene TRBV3-2) to TRBJ2-7; no clear D gene. V lost 2 bases, J lost 4 bases, and 12 bases lay in between. This CDR3 region has 14 residues. Germline assignment: CDR1 LGHDT and CDR2 YNNKEL (reference sequence).

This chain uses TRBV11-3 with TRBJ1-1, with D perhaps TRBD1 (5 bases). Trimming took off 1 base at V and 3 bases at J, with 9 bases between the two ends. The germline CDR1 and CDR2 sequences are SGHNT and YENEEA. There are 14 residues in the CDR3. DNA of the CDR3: TGTGCCAGCAGCTTAGGGGGGGAGTACACTGAAGCTTTCTTT. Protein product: CASSLGGEYTEAFF.

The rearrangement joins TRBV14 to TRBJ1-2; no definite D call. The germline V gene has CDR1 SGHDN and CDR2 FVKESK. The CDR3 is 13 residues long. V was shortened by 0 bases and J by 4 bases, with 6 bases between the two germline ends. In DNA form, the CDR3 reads TGTGCCAGCAGCCAAGATGTCAGCTATGGCTACACCTTC. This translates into CASSQDVSYGYTF. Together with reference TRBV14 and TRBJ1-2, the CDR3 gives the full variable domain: EAGVTQFPSHSVIEKGQTVTLRCDPISGHDNLYWYRRVMGKEIKFLLHFVKESKQDESGMPNNRFLAERTGGTYSTLKVQPAELEDSGVYFCASSQDVSYGYTFGSGTRLTVV.

The CDR3 sequence is CASSLSRDRLQETQYF. The CDR3, as DNA: TGTGCCAGCAGCCTCTCTCGGGACAGGCTTCAAGAGACCCAGTACTTC. The chain combines TRBV11-2 with TRBJ2-5; 8 bases fit TRBD1. The trim removed 5 bases at V and 2 bases at J, leaving 10 bases unmatched. This CDR3 comprises 16 residues. Germline-derived CDR1 and CDR2 are SGHAT and FQNNGV. Full variable domain (rest looked up from reference TRBV11-2 and TRBJ2-5): EAGVAQSPRYKIIEKRQSVAFWCNPISGHATLYWYQQILGQGPKLLIQFQNNGVVDDSQLPKDRFSAERLKGVDSTLKIQPAKLEDSAVYLCASSLSRDRLQETQYFGPGTRLLVL.

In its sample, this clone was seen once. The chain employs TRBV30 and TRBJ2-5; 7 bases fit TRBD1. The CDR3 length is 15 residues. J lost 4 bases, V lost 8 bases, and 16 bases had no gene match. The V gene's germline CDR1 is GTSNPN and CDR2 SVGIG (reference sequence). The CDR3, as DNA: TGTGCCACCTCACCGGGACACTCAGGGGGAGAGACCCAGTACTTC. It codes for CATSPGHSGGETQYF.

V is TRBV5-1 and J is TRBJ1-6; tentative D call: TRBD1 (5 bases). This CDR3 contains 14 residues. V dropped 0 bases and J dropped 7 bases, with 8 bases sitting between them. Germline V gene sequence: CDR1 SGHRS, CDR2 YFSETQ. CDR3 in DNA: TGCGCCAGCAGCTTGGAACAGGACAATTCACCCCTCCACTTT. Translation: CASSLEQDNSPLHF.

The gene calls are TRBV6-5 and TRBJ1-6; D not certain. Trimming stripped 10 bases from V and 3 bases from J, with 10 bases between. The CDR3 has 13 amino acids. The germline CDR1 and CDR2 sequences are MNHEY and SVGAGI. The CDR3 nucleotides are TGTGCCACCAAAAGGGACTATAATTCACCCCTCCACTTT. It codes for CATKRDYNSPLHF.